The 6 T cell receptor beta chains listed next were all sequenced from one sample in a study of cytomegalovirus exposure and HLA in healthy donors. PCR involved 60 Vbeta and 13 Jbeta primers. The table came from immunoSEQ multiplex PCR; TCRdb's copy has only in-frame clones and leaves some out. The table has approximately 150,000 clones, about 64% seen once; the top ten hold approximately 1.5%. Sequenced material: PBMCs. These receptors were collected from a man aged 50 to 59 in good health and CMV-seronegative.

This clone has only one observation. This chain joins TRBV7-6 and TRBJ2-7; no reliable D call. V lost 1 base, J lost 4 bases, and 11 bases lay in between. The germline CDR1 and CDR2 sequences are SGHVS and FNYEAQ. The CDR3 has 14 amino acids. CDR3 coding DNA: TGTGCCAGCAGCTTAGTTGATGCGGAATACGAGCAGTACTTC. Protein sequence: CASSLVDAEYEQYF.

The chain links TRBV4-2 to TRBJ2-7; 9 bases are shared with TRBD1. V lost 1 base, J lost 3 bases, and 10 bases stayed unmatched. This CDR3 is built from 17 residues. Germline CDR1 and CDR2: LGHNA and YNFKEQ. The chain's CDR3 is CASSQARLQGADYEQYF. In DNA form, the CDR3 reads TGTGCCAGCAGCCAAGCGCGACTACAGGGGGCCGACTACGAGCAGTACTTC.

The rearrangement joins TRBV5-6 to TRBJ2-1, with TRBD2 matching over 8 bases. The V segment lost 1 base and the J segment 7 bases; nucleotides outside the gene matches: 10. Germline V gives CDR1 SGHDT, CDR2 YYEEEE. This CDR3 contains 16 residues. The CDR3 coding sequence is TGTGCCAGCAGCTTGTTAACGGGGGGGCCGGAGAATGAGCAGTTCTTC. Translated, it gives CASSLLTGGPENEQFF.

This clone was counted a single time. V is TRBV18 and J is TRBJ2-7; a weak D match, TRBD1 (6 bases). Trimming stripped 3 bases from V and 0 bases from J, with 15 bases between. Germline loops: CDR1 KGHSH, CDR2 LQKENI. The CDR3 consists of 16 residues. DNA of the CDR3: TGTGCCAGCTCACCGGGCAGGGGAAAAACCTCCTACGAGCAGTACTTC. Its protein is CASSPGRGKTSYEQYF.

Here the CDR3 DNA reads TGTGCCAGCAGGCAGGGATCCTACAATGAGCAGTTCTTC. This sequence encodes CASRQGSYNEQFF. J is TRBJ2-1 and V is TRBV2; D is perhaps TRBD1 (5 bases). Looked up from germline, CDR1 is SNHLY and CDR2 is FYNNEI. Trimming removed 6 bases at V and 1 base at J, with 7 bases between. This CDR3 has 13 amino acids.

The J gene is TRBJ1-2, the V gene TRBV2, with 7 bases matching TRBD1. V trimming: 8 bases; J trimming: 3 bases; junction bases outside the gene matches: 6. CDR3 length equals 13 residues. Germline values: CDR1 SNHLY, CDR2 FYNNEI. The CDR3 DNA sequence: TGTGCCAGCGAACAGGGGACCGACTATGGCTACACCTTC. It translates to CASEQGTDYGYTF.